Each of the 7 T cell receptor beta chains below was sequenced from the same sample in a study of T cell responses to AZD1222 COVID-19 vaccine. Profiling relied on immunoSEQ multiplex PCR, and the TCRdb table lists in-frame clones only, not all of them. Here the sample spans 100,000 to 150,000 clones, roughly nine tenths being singletons. The material was peripheral blood, obtained on day 0 of AZD1222 vaccination. The source is an adult in good health.

The V and J genes are TRBV4-1 and TRBJ1-6; D possibly corresponds to TRBD1 (5 bases). The CDR3 sequence is 18 residues long. V lost 4 bases to trimming and J lost 0 bases, with 16 bases between them. Germline CDR1 reads MGHRA; CDR2 reads YSYEKL. The CDR3 spells CASSPRAGSISYNSPLHF. The CDR3 bases are TGCGCCAGCAGCCCCAGGGCAGGGAGTATCTCCTATAATTCACCCCTCCACTTT.

V gene TRBV19 combines with J gene TRBJ1-5; possibly TRBD1 for D (6 bases). With 4 bases removed from V and 5 bases from J, the gap between germline ends came to 18 bases. The germline gives CDR1 LNHDA, CDR2 SQIVND (reference sequence). CDR3 length: 16 amino acids. The CDR3 region is CASSTFWGQGDQPQHF. The CDR3, as DNA: TGTGCCAGTAGTACTTTCTGGGGGCAAGGTGATCAGCCCCAGCATTTT.

The chain has TRBV5-1 and TRBJ2-7; D is possibly TRBD1 or TRBD2 (5 bases each). This CDR3 is built from 15 residues. V gave up 1 base and J gave up 2 bases, with 13 bases separating them. Germline CDR1 and CDR2: SGHRS and YFSETQ. The CDR3 coding sequence is TGCGCCAGCAGCTTGATCCCAGGGAGTACCTACGAGCAGTACTTC. It encodes CASSLIPGSTYEQYF.

Comment on this clone: Lacking the conserved final phenylalanine or tryptophan, this CDR3 likely reflects a read error. Because the CDR3's place on the DNA is in doubt, the DNA is left out and the CDR3 is given as listed by TCRdb. The V gene is TRBV27, the J gene TRBJ1-6. CDR1 is MNHEY and CDR2 is SMNVEV in the germline V gene (reference sequence). 13 amino acids form the CDR3, both terminal residues included. The chain's CDR3 is CASSPPSPPEPSP.

This rearrangement joins TRBV4-1 to TRBJ2-7; D is uncertain. There are 13 residues in the CDR3. Germline assignment: CDR1 MGHRA and CDR2 YSYEKL. Trimming took 1 base from V and 6 from J, leaving 10 bases between them. Written as DNA, the CDR3 is TGCGCCAGCAGCCAAGGTACAGTGGGCGAGCAGTACTTC. Protein product: CASSQGTVGEQYF.

The chain joins TRBV4-1 to TRBJ2-5; unclear D gene. V dropped 0 bases and J dropped 5 bases, with 13 bases sitting between them. Germline CDR1 and CDR2: MGHRA and YSYEKL. This CDR3 has 15 amino acids. Here the CDR3 reads CASSQDPSVLETQYF. The CDR3 DNA reads TGCGCCAGCAGCCAAGATCCGAGTGTTTTGGAGACCCAGTACTTC.

CDR3 DNA: TGTGCCAGCAGCCCGGGAACTCGGCGCGAGCAGTACTTC. Translated, it gives CASSPGTRREQYF. The rearrangement uses TRBV7-3 and TRBJ2-7, with a tentative D call TRBD2 (5 bases). CDR3 length equals 13 residues. Trimming took 5 bases from V and 6 from J, leaving 14 bases between them. Per germline, CDR1 SGHTA and CDR2 FQGTGA.